The entry below gives a single T cell receptor (beta chain) sequence along with its context. The antigen is undetermined. These data come from a study of a mutant IDH1 vaccine in newly diagnosed glioma. On the study more broadly: Treated individuals were around 60% male and around 38% female, averaging roughly 39 years of age.

General study results and limits: Pseudoprogression looked unconnected to shifts in top peripheral T cell clonotypes. It was about 93% of patients that developed vaccine-induced immune responses.

Assay: immunoSEQ multiplex PCR; the TCRdb copy retains only in-frame clones and omits some. Among some 100,000 clones listed, around 82% were seen once. Time point described: baseline, week 1 (first vaccination visit). Treatment denoted: pre-vaccination baseline after standard-of-care therapy. Per germline, CDR1 SGHRS and CDR2 YFSETQ. The CDR3 contains 14 residues. V was trimmed by 0 bases and J by 9 bases, leaving 13 bases between them. This clonotype was obtained from a woman between 50 and 59 years old with glioma. The sequenced sample was PBMCs, obtained from a glioma patient treated with radiotherapy, temozolomide or both. This chain uses TRBV5-1 with TRBJ1-5; tentative D call: TRBD1 (6 bases). CDR3 amino acids: CASSLVQGGGPQHF. The CDR3 DNA reads as TGCGCCAGCAGCTTGGTACAGGGAGGTGGGCCCCAGCATTTT. The complete variable domain, with remaining parts taken from reference TRBV5-1 and TRBJ1-5, reads KAGVTQTPRYLIKTRGQQVTLSCSPISGHRSVSWYQQTPGQGLQFLFEYFSETQRNKGNFPGRFSGRQFSNSRSEMNVSTLELGDSALYLCASSLVQGGGPQHFGDGTRLSIL.